This T cell receptor (beta chain) was identified in a study of naive and memory T cell subsets. CDR3 length: 15 residues. J lost 4 bases, V lost 1 base, and 4 bases had no gene match. Germline loops: CDR1 SGHDT, CDR2 YYEEEE. Two oligonucleotides, mixed equimolar, formed the beta constant-region primer covering TRBC1 and TRBC2. From the UMI-ligation and nested PCR reads, TCRdb called clonotypes with MiXCR, one entry per CDR3 protein. The sample contains some 150,000 distinct CDR3 sequences, 17% of which appear only once. Study-wide points: Naive and memory repertoire findings lacked a ground truth for validation. Activation and differentiation may alter RNA-based TCR counts.

As concerns this clonotype: As yet, its antigen is unknown.

The origin of this receptor is a human donor in good health. V is TRBV5-6 and J is TRBJ2-1; TRBD2 aligns across 8 bases. The sequenced sample was naive CD4+ T cells from blood. The DNA for the CDR3 is TGTGCCAGCAGCTTGTTAGCGGGGATATACAATGAGCAGTTCTTC. This gives the protein CASSLLAGIYNEQFF.